The rows below give T cell receptor beta chains drawn from one sample of a study of T cell responses to AZD1222 COVID-19 vaccine. TCRdb's table, derived via immunoSEQ multiplex PCR, lists solely in-frame clones and lacks some. Seen here are roughly 250,000 clones, just over 90% observed once, and the top ten hold around 0.6%. The sequencing used peripheral blood, collected on day 0 of AZD1222 vaccination. The source is an adult in good health. CDR3s include the opening cysteine and the closing phenylalanine or tryptophan. A D gene is named only where the DNA matches it firmly. Size is omitted from some rows. Given values are once, few, many or a class for expanded clones.

>TRBD1|-|TRBJ1-1|TRBV18
TGTGCCAGCAACCGGGACAGGGGTACTGAAGCTTTCTTT
CASNRDRGTEAFF
>TRBD1|-|TRBJ1-1|TRBV7-9
TGTGCCAGCAGCTTACCTTCCGGGACAGGGGGTACTGAAGCTTTCTTT
CASSLPSGTGGTEAFF
>-|once|TRBJ2-7|TRBV30
TGTGCCTGGAGTGTACGGCCCCACGAGCAGTACTTC
CAWSVRPHEQYF
>TRBD2|-|TRBJ2-2|TRBV11-3
TGTGCCAGCAGCTTAGGACTAGCGGGGGACGGGGAGCTGTTTTTT
CASSLGLAGDGELFF
>-|-|TRBJ2-7|TRBV29-1
TGCAGCGTTGAGGGGTACAACTACGAGCAGTACTTC
CSVEGYNYEQYF
>-|-|TRBJ1-5|TRBV27
TGTGCCAGCAGTCCCGGCGTCCCGGGGAGTCAGCCCCAGCATTTT
CASSPGVPGSQPQHF
>-|-|TRBJ2-5|TRBV11-2
TGTGCCAGCAGCTTTGGAATTAAGGAGACCCAGTACTTC
CASSFGIKETQYF
>-|-|TRBJ1-5|TRBV28
TGTGCCAGCAGTTTGGGGGCCCATCAGCCCCAGCATTTT
CASSLGAHQPQHF
>-|-|TRBJ1-2|TRBV2
TGTGCCAGCAGTGAAATGGGGACAAGGAGAAGTGGCTACACCTTC
CASSEMGTRRSGYTF
>TRBD1|-|TRBJ2-5|TRBV2
TGTGCCAGCAGTTCACCCGCGGGGACAGGTTCGGATGAGACCCAGTACTTC
CASSSPAGTGSDETQYF
>-|-|TRBJ2-5|TRBV6-2/TRBV6-3
TGTGCCAGCAGTTACTCAGGCAACCTCCAGGCGGAGACCCAGTACTTC
CASSYSGNLQAETQYF
>-|-|TRBJ1-2|TRBV2
TGTGCCAGCAGTGGACCCTACCTACCTGGCTACACCTTC
CASSGPYLPGYTF
>-|-|TRBJ2-4|TRBV28
TGTGCCAGCAGTTTAGCTCGCCCCGGGGACATTCAGTACTTC
CASSLARPGDIQYF
>-|-|TRBJ1-5|TRBV2
TGTGCCAGCAAGGAGGGGGGGTGGTATAGCAATCAGCCCCAGCATTTT
CASKEGGWYSNQPQHF
>-|-|TRBJ2-7|TRBV19
TGTGCCAGTAGGGGCGGTCCCTCCTACGAGCAGTACTTC
CASRGGPSYEQYF
>-|-|TRBJ1-5|TRBV11-2
TGTGCCAGCAGCGGGACCTCCGGAGGGCAGCCCCAGCATTTT
CASSGTSGGQPQHF
>-|-|TRBJ2-1|TRBV10-3
TGTGCCATCAGTGAGTTGGGGGGAGCCTCCGTTTCCTACAATGAGCAGTTCTTC
CAISELGGASVSYNEQFF
>TRBD1|-|TRBJ1-1|TRBV5-1
TGCGCCAGCAGCTCCGGACAGGGAGACGCTTTCTTT
CASSSGQGDAFF
>-|-|TRBJ1-1|TRBV11-2
TGTGCCAGCAGCTTTAGGGTAACTGAAGCTTTCTTT
CASSFRVTEAFF
>-|-|TRBJ2-7|TRBV6-5
TGTGCCAGCAAATCCTACGAGCAGTACTTC
CASKSYEQYF
>TRBD1|-|TRBJ2-7|TRBV29-1
TGCAGCGTACTCCCGGGACAGGGGTATGGCGAGCAGTACTTC
CSVLPGQGYGEQYF
>-|once|TRBJ1-6|TRBV18
TGTGCCAGCTCACCATCGGGACGTAACGAGAGGCTCCACTTT
CASSPSGRNERLHF